This T cell receptor beta chain was retrieved from a study of beta chain features in type 1 diabetes. General study points: For patients and controls alike, PCR might favor shorter templates to the same degree. Type 1 diabetes patients had TCRB CDR3s that were shorter (moderately but significantly so) in all four CD4+ subsets.

cDNA synthesis used the whole RNA isolate, giving expressed TCRB sequences. Method: immunoSEQ multiplex PCR; TCRdb's copy keeps in-frame clones and lacks some. Among 850,000 to 900,000 clones, roughly a sixth were seen once, and the ten largest hold around 0.02%. Concerning this clone itself: Its antigen remains unknown.

Looked up from germline, CDR1 is SGHTA and CDR2 is FQGNSA. The CDR3 contains 13 residues. Trimming stripped 5 bases from V and 3 bases from J, with 10 bases between. This clonotype was sampled from a woman aged 18-35 years in good health. The specimen sequenced was naive CD4+ T cells from blood. The rearrangement joins TRBV7-2 to TRBJ1-2; no clear D. The CDR3 coding sequence is TGTGCCAGCAGCCCGGACCGGTACTATGGCTACACCTTC. The encoded protein is CASSPDRYYGYTF.